A selection of T cell receptor beta chains follows, all from one sample in a study of T cells in localized non-small cell lung cancer. Only in-frame clones appear in the TCRdb table, and some are missing; sequencing was by immunoSEQ multiplex PCR. The data hold around 100,000 clones, with around 90% observed a single time. The sample here was peripheral blood, taken before any cancer treatment. The origin of the receptors is a man between 40 and 75 years old with stage I squamous cell lung carcinoma. Each CDR3 is given with its conserved first and last residue. The order of the fields is D gene, V gene, J gene, clone size, CDR3 DNA, CDR3 protein. D genes are given only for firm matches. Clone size is shown for a subset of rows, as once, few, many or a class of expanded clone.

D: TRBD2; V: TRBV10-3; J: TRBJ2-5; size: -; DNA: TGTGCCAGCGGATTCGGGGGGGCCCGTGAGACCCAGTACTTC; CDR3: CASGFGGARETQYF
D: -; V: TRBV21-1; J: TRBJ2-1; size: few; DNA: TGTGCCAGCAGCAAAGACCGGACAGCGTACAATGAGCAGTTCTTC; CDR3: CASSKDRTAYNEQFF
D: -; V: TRBV25-1; J: TRBJ2-1; size: few; DNA: TGTGCCAGCAGTGAATATGGGGGAGGTGAGCAGTTCTTC; CDR3: CASSEYGGGEQFF
D: TRBD1; V: TRBV18; J: TRBJ1-3; size: few; DNA: TGTGCCAGCTCCCAGACAGGGGGAAACTCTGGAAACACCATATATTTT; CDR3: CASSQTGGNSGNTIYF
D: -; V: TRBV5-1; J: TRBJ1-1; size: -; DNA: TGCGCCAGCAGCTTGGGGGAGAACACTGAAGCTTTCTTT; CDR3: CASSLGENTEAFF
D: TRBD1; V: TRBV27; J: TRBJ1-5; size: few; DNA: TGTGCCAGCAGTTTATTTCCCCCGGACAGGTTGGGGGGCAATCAGCCCCAGCATTTT; CDR3: CASSLFPPDRLGGNQPQHF
D: -; V: TRBV6-1; J: TRBJ1-5; size: -; DNA: TGTGCCAGCAGTGAAGAGTGGATCAATCAGCCCCAGCATTTT; CDR3: CASSEEWINQPQHF
D: TRBD1; V: TRBV19; J: TRBJ1-6; size: -; DNA: TGTGCCAGTAGTATTCTCGGGACAGGGCGAGTTTCACCCCTCCACTTT; CDR3: CASSILGTGRVSPLHF
D: -; V: TRBV15; J: TRBJ2-5; size: -; DNA: TGTGCCACCAGCAGAGATCTTGGGCAGGGGCCGACGCGGGAGACCCAGTACTTC; CDR3: CATSRDLGQGPTRETQYF
D: TRBD1; V: TRBV14; J: TRBJ2-5; size: -; DNA: TGTGCCAGCAGCCACTTAACAGGGGAGTCGCAAGAGACCCAGTACTTC; CDR3: CASSHLTGESQETQYF
D: TRBD1; V: TRBV18; J: TRBJ1-2; size: -; DNA: TGTGCCAGCTCGCCTTCGACAGGGGTGGTTTATGGCTACACCTTC; CDR3: CASSPSTGVVYGYTF
D: TRBD1; V: TRBV2; J: TRBJ2-1; size: -; DNA: TGTGCCAGCAGACTAAGGCAACCGGGACAGGGATACTACAATGAGCAGTTCTTC; CDR3: CASRLRQPGQGYYNEQFF
D: -; V: TRBV6-5; J: TRBJ1-1; size: -; DNA: TGTGCCAGCAGGAGGGGGTTAGGCACTGAAGTTTTCTTT; CDR3: CASRRGLGTEVFF
D: -; V: TRBV9; J: TRBJ2-3; size: -; DNA: TGTGCCAGCAGCATACTAGCTGCAGATACGCAGTATTTT; CDR3: CASSILAADTQYF
D: TRBD1; V: TRBV5-1; J: TRBJ1-2; size: once; DNA: TGCGCCAGCAGCCCGGAGGGACAGGCTTCCTACACCTTC; CDR3: CASSPEGQASYTF
D: -; V: TRBV5-4; J: TRBJ1-3; size: -; DNA: TGTGCCAGCAGCGTACAGGGTCTACTCTCTGGAAACACCATATATTTT; CDR3: CASSVQGLLSGNTIYF
D: TRBD1; V: TRBV7-9; J: TRBJ2-3; size: -; DNA: TGTGCCAGCAGCTACCGGGACAGGCCTACTAGCACAGATACGCAGTATTTT; CDR3: CASSYRDRPTSTDTQYF
D: -; V: TRBV15; J: TRBJ2-3; size: -; DNA: TGTGCCACCAGTCGAGTGGGAGAAACAGATACGCAGTATTTT; CDR3: CATSRVGETDTQYF
D: -; V: TRBV5-6; J: TRBJ2-2; size: -; DNA: TGTGCCAGCAGCTTGGGTACTACCACCGGGGAGCTGTTTTTT; CDR3: CASSLGTTTGELFF
D: -; V: TRBV5-6; J: TRBJ2-6; size: -; DNA: TGTGCCAGCACTCCGACCCCATTAAGTTCAGGGGCCAACGTCCTGACTTTC; CDR3: CASTPTPLSSGANVLTF
D: -; V: TRBV28; J: TRBJ2-4; size: -; DNA: TGTGCCAGCCAAGATGTTTCAAGGGCGGTGAACATTCAGTACTTC; CDR3: CASQDVSRAVNIQYF
D: -; V: TRBV6-1; J: TRBJ2-7; size: -; DNA: TGTGCCAGCACCATCCTGGGACAAGGTCGGGACGAGCAGTACTTC; CDR3: CASTILGQGRDEQYF
D: -; V: TRBV19; J: TRBJ1-5; size: -; DNA: TGTGCCAGTAGCCAGTCTAGGGCGGTACTCAATCAGCCCCAGCATTTT; CDR3: CASSQSRAVLNQPQHF
D: -; V: TRBV7-6; J: TRBJ1-1; size: few; DNA: TGTGCCAGCAGCTTAAAAGGCCCAGGGAACACTGAAGCTTTCTTT; CDR3: CASSLKGPGNTEAFF
D: -; V: TRBV6-6; J: TRBJ1-5; size: -; DNA: TGTGCCAGCAGTTTCTCCGGCCCTAGCAATCAGCCCCAGCATTTT; CDR3: CASSFSGPSNQPQHF
D: -; V: TRBV5-1; J: TRBJ2-2; size: -; DNA: TGCGCCAGCAGCTTGAGGACGGCGGGCGGGGAGCTGTTTTTT; CDR3: CASSLRTAGGELFF
D: TRBD1; V: TRBV14; J: TRBJ1-2; size: -; DNA: TGTGCCAGCAGCCTCTCCCTGGACAGGGAATATGGCTACACCTTC; CDR3: CASSLSLDREYGYTF
D: -; V: TRBV29-1; J: TRBJ2-1; size: -; DNA: TGCAGCGTTGAAACTAACTACAATGAGCAGTTCTTC; CDR3: CSVETNYNEQFF
D: -; V: TRBV11-2; J: TRBJ2-5; size: once; DNA: TGTGCCAGCAGCCAGGTGGAGACCCAGTACTTC; CDR3: CASSQVETQYF
D: -; V: TRBV28; J: TRBJ2-1; size: once; DNA: TGTGCCAGCAGTTCCCAAATTTTGGGGGGGCAGTTCTTC; CDR3: CASSSQILGGQFF
D: -; V: TRBV30; J: TRBJ2-1; size: -; DNA: TGTGCCTGGAGTAGGTACAATGAGCAGTTCTTC; CDR3: CAWSRYNEQFF
D: -; V: TRBV19; J: TRBJ1-1; size: -; DNA: TGTGCCAGCGAAAGCGCCGGGCTTGAGAACACTGAAGCTTTCTTT; CDR3: CASESAGLENTEAFF